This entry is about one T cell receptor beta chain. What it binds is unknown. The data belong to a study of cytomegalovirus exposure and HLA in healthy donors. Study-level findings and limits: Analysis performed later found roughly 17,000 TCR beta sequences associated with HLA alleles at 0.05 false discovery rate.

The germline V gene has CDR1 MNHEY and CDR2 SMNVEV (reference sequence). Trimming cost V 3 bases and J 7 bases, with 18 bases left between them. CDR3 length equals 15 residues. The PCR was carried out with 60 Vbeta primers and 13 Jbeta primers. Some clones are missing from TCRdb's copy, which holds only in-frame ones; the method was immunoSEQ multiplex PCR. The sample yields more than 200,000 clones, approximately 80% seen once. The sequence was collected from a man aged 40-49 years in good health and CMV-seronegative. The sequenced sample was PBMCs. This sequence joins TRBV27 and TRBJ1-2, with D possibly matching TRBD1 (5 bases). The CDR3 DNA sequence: TGTGCCAGCAGTTTCTTCCATGGGACTCTTAGTGGCTACACCTTC. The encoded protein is CASSFFHGTLSGYTF.